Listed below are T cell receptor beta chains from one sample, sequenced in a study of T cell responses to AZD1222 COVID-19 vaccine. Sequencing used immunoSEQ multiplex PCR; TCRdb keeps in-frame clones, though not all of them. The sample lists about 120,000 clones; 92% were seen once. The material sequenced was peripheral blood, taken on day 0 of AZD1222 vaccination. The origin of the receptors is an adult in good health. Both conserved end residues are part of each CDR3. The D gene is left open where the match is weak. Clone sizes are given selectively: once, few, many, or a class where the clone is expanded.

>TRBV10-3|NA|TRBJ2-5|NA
TGTGCCATCAGCTCCGGGACGGGGGGCCCCGAGACCCAGTACTTC
CAISSGTGGPETQYF
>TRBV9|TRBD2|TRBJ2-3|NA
TGTGCCAGCAGCGTAGACGGGGGGGCAGCCGATACGCAGTATTTT
CASSVDGGAADTQYF
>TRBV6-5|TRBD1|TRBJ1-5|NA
TGTGCCAGCAGCTTACAGGGGGGAAGACAGCCCCAGCATTTT
CASSLQGGRQPQHF
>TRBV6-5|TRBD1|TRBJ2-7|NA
TGTGCCAGCAGCCTGACCTGGACAGGGTCGAACGAGCAGTACTTC
CASSLTWTGSNEQYF
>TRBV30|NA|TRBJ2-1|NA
TGTGCCTGGAGTGAGTACAGGAACAATGAGCAGTTCTTC
CAWSEYRNNEQFF
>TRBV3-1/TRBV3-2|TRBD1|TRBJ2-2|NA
TGTGCCAGCACCTACAACAGGGGCATCGGGGAGCTGTTTTTT
CASTYNRGIGELFF
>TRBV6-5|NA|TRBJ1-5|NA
TGTGCCACCTACTTGAGGGGTGATGGCCAGCCCCAGCATTTT
CATYLRGDGQPQHF
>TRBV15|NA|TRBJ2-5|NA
TGTGCCACCAGCAGAGGTTACCGGGAGACCCAGTACTTC
CATSRGYRETQYF
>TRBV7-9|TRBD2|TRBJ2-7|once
TGTGCCAGCAGCTTATTCGGCGGGGGAACTTACGAGCAGTACTTC
CASSLFGGGTYEQYF
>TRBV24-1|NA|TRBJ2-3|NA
TGTGCCACCAGTGCCGCGGGACCGCGGACAGATACGCAGTATTTT
CATSAAGPRTDTQYF
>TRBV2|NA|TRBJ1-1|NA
TGTGCCAGCAGCGAGCCCTGGGCCCTGGGTAATTTTCGAGCTTTCTTT
CASSEPWALGNFRAFF
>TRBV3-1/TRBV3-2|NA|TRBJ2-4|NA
TGTGCCAGCAGCCAAGCGACGAGGGACATTCAGTACTTC
CASSQATRDIQYF
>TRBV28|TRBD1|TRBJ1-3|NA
TGTGCCAGCAGTTTATTTGGGACAGGGGCAGGCACCATATATTTT
CASSLFGTGAGTIYF
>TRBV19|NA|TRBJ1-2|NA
TGTGCCAGTAGTATCCAGGGTCTCTTGGGAGGCTACACCTTC
CASSIQGLLGGYTF
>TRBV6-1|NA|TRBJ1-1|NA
TGTGCCAGCAGTGATTATGTGTCGGGGTTGAACACTGAAGCTTTCTTT
CASSDYVSGLNTEAFF
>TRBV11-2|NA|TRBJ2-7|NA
TGTGCCAGCAGCTTAGATTTCAGGGCTGGCGAGCAGTACTTC
CASSLDFRAGEQYF
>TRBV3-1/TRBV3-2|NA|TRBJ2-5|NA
TGTGCCAGCAGCCAAGGAGTCTGGGGCAGGGTAGCCGGGGGACAAGGGGAGACCCAGTACTTC
CASSQGVWGRVAGGQGETQYF
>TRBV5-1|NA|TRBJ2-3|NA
TGCGCCAGCAGCTTGGTTAGCCATACGCAGTATTTT
CASSLVSHTQYF
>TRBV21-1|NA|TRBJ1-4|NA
TGTGCCAGCAGCAAACCCGACAGACTCCCTAATGAAAAACTGTTTTTT
CASSKPDRLPNEKLFF
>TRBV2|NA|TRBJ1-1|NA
TGTGCCAGCAGTTCCAGGGAATACACTGAAGCTTTCTTT
CASSSREYTEAFF
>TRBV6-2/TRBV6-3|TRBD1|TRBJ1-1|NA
TGTGCCAGCAGTTACTTCGGGACAGGGGGCTCCCTGAACACTGAAGCTTTCTTT
CASSYFGTGGSLNTEAFF
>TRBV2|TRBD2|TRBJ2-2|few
TGTGCCAGCAGTGGTTCTAGCGGGGGTGCCGGGGAGCTGTTTTTT
CASSGSSGGAGELFF